This T cell receptor (beta chain) was profiled in a study of shared clonotypes between healthy human individuals. This CDR3 is 16 amino acids long. V gave up 5 bases and J gave up 0 bases, with 14 bases separating them. Germline lookup yields CDR1 MDHEN and CDR2 SYDVKM. Data came from immunoSEQ multiplex PCR; TCRdb stores just in-frame clones and leaves some out. The table records more than 2 million clones, approximately 96% of them present only once. The sequenced sample was naive CD4+ T cells sorted from blood. Regarding subset: CD45RA+ positively selected. The receptor's source is a man aged 18 to 35 in good health. V is TRBV28 and J is TRBJ1-5; D may be TRBD1 (5 bases). The DNA for the CDR3 is TGTGCCAGCAGTCCCTACGGGGGTTATAGCAATCAGCCCCAGCATTTT. Translating gives CASSPYGGYSNQPQHF.